The subject of this entry is one TCR beta chain. What it binds is unknown. The authors reverse transcribed roughly 0.5 to 1 ug RNA with random hexamers. Across 54 Vbeta and 13 Jbeta, immunoSEQ multiplex PCR amplified TCR beta CDR3. TCRdb fed the immunoSEQ multiplex PCR reads into MiXCR, producing one record per CDR3 protein. The sample lists under 150,000 distinct CDR3 sequences; 80% to 85% were seen once. The data originate from a study of CD8 T cells in Susac syndrome. Overall study findings and caveats: The study recognized that the number of individuals in its TCR sequencing and HLA analysis was relatively small.

TCR beta from blood CD8+ and CD4+ T cells was sequenced. Negative isolation was used for CD8+ and CD4+ T cells, and FACS enrichment was applied to TEMRA cells. The germline CDR1 and CDR2 sequences are MNHNS and SASEGT. The V gene lost 7 bases and the J gene lost 0 bases, with 22 bases spanning the gap. The length of the CDR3 is 17 residues. The material sequenced was CD8+ T cells from PBMCs. The receptor comes from a human donor with multiple sclerosis. This chain connects TRBV6-1 to TRBJ2-7; D might be TRBD2 (6 bases). The CDR3 nucleotides are TGTGCCAGCAAATTTGCAGTAGCGGACGCGAGCTCCTACGAGCAGTACGTC. Its protein product is CASKFAVADASSYEQYV.